This T cell receptor beta chain was sequenced for a study of T cells expressing NK-cell markers (dated by TCRdb to about 2020). About the full investigation: In sorted CD3+CD56+NKG2C+, CD3+CD56+NKG2C- and CD3+CD56-NKG2C+ T-cell subsets from 7 to 9 donors, TCR beta-chain repertoires were profiled. The eight sequenced donors were randomly selected healthy volunteers, three men and five women. Sequencing of the libraries produced 2 x 150 bp reads on Illumina HiSeq 2000/2500, MiSeq or NextSeq. Among the eight sequenced donors, only one was HCMV-seronegative, while the other seven were HCMV-seropositive. Here is what the overall study found, with its caveats: Whether the expanded NKG2C-expressing T cell clones were specific for HCMV antigens was left unclear. For roughly six donors, the dominant CD3+CD56+NKG2C+ clonotypes were among the top 10 CD8+ clonotypes and accounted for 1.0-7.0% of CD8+ T cells. Those dominant clonotypes were again the most abundant among CD3+CD56-NKG2C+ cells in a few donors, at about 25-60.1%.

The sequencer listed for this sample is Illumina HiSeq 2000. The TCR beta cDNA libraries were made using 5'RACE template switching, a step that added both a universal primer site and unique molecular identifiers. Priming for cDNA synthesis came from the TCR beta constant segment, and two successive PCR amplification steps followed. The original pipeline was this. MIGEC handled demultiplexing of the reads and grouping by UMI, while MiTCR was used to assemble and quantify clonotypes. To exclude erroneous sequences, any TCR cDNA sequence not supported by at least two reads was discarded. The tcR package was used for downstream repertoire analysis, with clonotypes matched between fractions based on CDR3 nucleotide sequence plus V segment. VDJmatch was used to annotate antigen specificity against VDJdb, with one amino acid substitution allowed in CDR3. The reads underwent TCRdb reprocessing, giving one record for each CDR3 protein sequence and no DNA. TCRdb's processing, not the authors' own work, is the source of the V and J calls. The sample has fewer than 300,000 distinct CDR3 sequences on record. The ten largest clonotypes hold roughly 4.2% of the sample.

Details on this clonotype: No cognate antigen has been identified for it.

Measured from the cysteine to the phenylalanine, the CDR3 is 15 residues long. This entry has no DNA. HCMV-specific IgG was detected in serum with a commercial ELISA kit to determine HCMV serostatus. Peripheral blood mononuclear cells were isolated from blood by Ficoll density gradient centrifugation. This chain joins TRBV12-3 or TRBV12-4 to TRBJ1-5; TCRdb proposes TRBD1, but this gene call is untestable without DNA. The sequencing input was blood T cells: a sorted CD56 or NKG2C T cell subset, CD4+ or CD8+ T cells, or bulk PBMC T cells (not recorded which). This sequence originates from a woman between 18 and 70 years old in good health. The CDR3 region has the sequence CASSGQTHSNQPQHF.